The 21 T cell receptor beta chains below all came from one sample that was sequenced in a study of cytomegalovirus exposure and HLA in healthy donors. Amplification used 60 Vbeta primers and 13 Jbeta primers. Generated by immunoSEQ multiplex PCR, the TCRdb table keeps only in-frame clones and is missing some. The sample carries some 150,000 clones, 82% recorded once. Specimen: PBMCs. Every receptor here comes from a woman aged 40 to 50 in good health and CMV-seronegative.

CDR3 bases: TGTGCCAGCAGGCGCGGGAGCTACGAGCAGTACTTC. Its protein is CASRRGSYEQYF. The rearrangement uses TRBV6-5 and TRBJ2-7, with TRBD2 matching 7 bases. The CDR3 totals 12 residues. Looked up from germline, CDR1 is MNHEY and CDR2 is SVGAGI. With V trimmed by 6 bases and J by 3 bases, 2 bases remained unmatched.

This chain joins TRBV19 and TRBJ2-1; tentatively, D is TRBD2 (5 bases). V shed 10 bases and J shed 5 bases, with 21 bases lying between them. The CDR3 covers 15 residues. Looked up from germline, CDR1 is LNHDA and CDR2 is SQIVND (reference sequence). The CDR3 region has the DNA TGTGCCACTAGACCCCGGGTAGCGAATAACAATGAGCAGTTCTTC. It codes for CATRPRVANNNEQFF.

V is TRBV7-2 and J is TRBJ1-4, with 9 bases that match TRBD1. CDR1 is SGHTA, CDR2 FQGNSA, per germline. The CDR3 contains 14 residues. After removal of 6 bases from V and 7 bases from J, the junction contained 6 bases not matched to a gene. CDR3 sequence (DNA): TGTGCCAGCAGGCTAGGGACAGGGATTGAAAAACTGTTTTTT. This gives the protein CASRLGTGIEKLFF.

V is TRBV6-5 and J is TRBJ2-1; 9 bases fit TRBD2. Germline V gene data show CDR1 as MNHEY and CDR2 as SVGAGI. The CDR3 runs to 15 residues. Trimming removed 0 bases from V and 7 bases from J; junction bases left unmatched: 4. CDR3 amino acids: CASSYSRRGGNEQFF. The CDR3 region has the DNA TGTGCCAGCAGTTACTCGAGGCGGGGGGGGAATGAGCAGTTCTTC.

The gene calls are TRBV27 and TRBJ2-7, with D possibly being TRBD1 (5 bases). Per germline, CDR1 MNHEY and CDR2 SMNVEV (reference sequence). Trimming removed 8 bases at V and 3 bases at J, with 20 bases between. The CDR3 sequence is 15 residues long. This chain's CDR3 is CASHLLRDSYYEQYF. CDR3 DNA sequence: TGTGCCAGCCACCTTCTCCGCGACAGCTACTACGAGCAGTACTTC.

On this clone: The sample has other DNA sequences that encode this CDR3 too. As DNA, the CDR3 is TGTGCCAGCAGCTTAGACTCGGGCTCCTACAATGAGCAGTTCTTC. It yields the protein CASSLDSGSYNEQFF. The chain is built from TRBV11-2 and TRBJ2-1, with unresolved D. Germline-derived CDR1 and CDR2 are SGHAT and FQNNGV. The V end lost 0 bases, the J end lost 0 bases, and 6 bases lay between the germline ends. This CDR3 has 15 amino acids.

This chain uses TRBV11-2 with TRBJ1-2; D is uncertain. V lost 1 base to trimming and J lost 4 bases, with 4 bases between them. Germline CDR1 and CDR2: SGHAT and FQNNGV. CDR3 length: 12 amino acids. The CDR3 is CASSLVSYGYTF. The CDR3 nucleotides are TGTGCCAGCAGCTTAGTGAGCTATGGCTACACCTTC.

The V and J genes are TRBV13 and TRBJ2-7; a possible D gene is TRBD2 (6 bases). The V end lost 4 bases, the J end lost 2 bases, and 24 bases lay between the germline ends. Per germline, CDR1 PRHDT and CDR2 FYEKMQ (reference sequence). CDR3 size: 18 residues. CDR3 DNA: TGTGCCAGCAGCTCTTCGGGCCGACTAGTACAATCCCCCTACGAGCAGTACTTC. It specifies CASSSSGRLVQSPYEQYF.

V is TRBV29-1 and J is TRBJ1-2; TRBD1 matches at 9 bases. The V segment lost 4 bases and the J segment 2 bases; nucleotides outside the gene matches: 14. The CDR3 runs to 17 residues. CDR1 SQVTM and CDR2 ANQGSEA come from the germline V gene. CDR3: CSVVRGQGKTSNYGYTF. Written as DNA, the CDR3 is TGCAGCGTTGTCCGGGGACAGGGAAAAACCTCGAACTATGGCTACACCTTC.

This clone has only a few counts. The V call is TRBV7-3, the J call TRBJ1-1, with 7 positions matching TRBD1. CDR1 SGHTA and CDR2 FQGTGA come from the germline V gene. J gave up 5 bases and V 2 bases, and 2 bases lay outside the gene matches. There are 13 residues in the CDR3. In DNA, the CDR3 is TGTGCCAGCAGCTTAGACAGGGCTACTGAAGCTTTCTTT. It encodes CASSLDRATEAFF.

The V call is TRBV5-8, the J call TRBJ2-1; TRBD2 matches at 7 bases. Trimming at V came to 0 bases and at J to 4 bases, leaving 7 bases not matched to a gene. Germline V gives CDR1 SGHTS, CDR2 YDEGEE. The CDR3 length is 16 residues. CDR3 coding DNA: TGTGCCAGCAGCTTGGTGGTCAAGCGGGGTTACAATGAGCAGTTCTTC. Its protein product is CASSLVVKRGYNEQFF.

The chain is built from TRBV11-2 and TRBJ2-3, with 12 bases identical to TRBD2. Germline V lookup: CDR1 SGHAT, CDR2 FQNNGV. V shed 4 bases, J shed 1 base, and the junction held 3 bases outside the gene matches. The CDR3 has 16 residues. The CDR3 coding sequence is TGTGCCAGCAGCTCGACTAGCGGGAGCGGCACAGATACGCAGTATTTT. This encodes CASSSTSGSGTDTQYF.

The chain couples TRBV28 to TRBJ1-2, with 9 bases identical to TRBD1. This CDR3 contains 15 residues. V trimming: 3 bases; J trimming: 8 bases; junction bases outside the gene matches: 10. Germline CDR1 reads MDHEN; CDR2 reads SYDVKM. DNA of the CDR3: TGTGCCAGCAGTTTGCGGACAGGGGTGGATGCAGGCTACACCTTC. It specifies CASSLRTGVDAGYTF.

This rearrangement joins TRBV5-6 to TRBJ1-2; TRBD1 is a possible D gene (6 bases). This CDR3 is 14 amino acids long. Trimming left V 3 bases short and J 4 bases short, with 13 bases between. Germline-derived CDR1 and CDR2 are SGHDT and YYEEEE. The CDR3 DNA reads as TGTGCCAGCAGCTCAGGGGATTTGGTCTATGGCTACACCTTC. Translated, it gives CASSSGDLVYGYTF.

J is TRBJ2-1 and V is TRBV5-1; 9 bases fit TRBD2. Germline V lookup: CDR1 SGHRS, CDR2 YFSETQ. The CDR3 is 15 residues long. Trimming cost V 5 bases and J 9 bases; bases outside gene matches: 12. The CDR3 loop is CASSPGTSSWGEQFF. For the CDR3, the DNA is TGCGCCAGCAGTCCCGGGACTAGCTCCTGGGGTGAGCAGTTCTTC.

The V gene is TRBV28, the J gene TRBJ2-7, with 7 bases lining up with TRBD1. This CDR3 has 14 residues. Germline CDR1 MDHEN, CDR2 SYDVKM. With V trimmed by 5 bases and J by 2 bases, 6 bases remained unmatched. The DNA of the CDR3 is TGTGCCAGCAGTGAACAGGGGCCTCCCTACGAGCAGTACTTC. It specifies CASSEQGPPYEQYF.

This chain connects TRBV6-6 to TRBJ2-5, with 7 bases aligning to TRBD2. The better agreement between TRBJ2-7 and the DNA end casts doubt on the J call. The CDR3 sequence is 12 residues long. Per the germline V gene, CDR1 is MNHNY and CDR2 is SVGAGI (reference sequence). The CDR3 sequence: CASRPPGGEQYF. The DNA of the CDR3 is TGTGCCAGCAGACCTCCGGGAGGCGAGCAGTACTTC.

The V gene is TRBV19, the J gene TRBJ2-3, with 7 bases aligning to TRBD2. The CDR3 is made up of 14 amino acids. V trimming: 8 bases; J trimming: 2 bases; junction bases outside the gene matches: 7. CDR1 is LNHDA, CDR2 SQIVND, per germline (reference sequence). The CDR3 nucleotides read TGTGCCAGTTCCCTAGCGGCGTCCACAGATACGCAGTATTTT. Translation gives CASSLAASTDTQYF.

The count of this clone is one. The rearrangement joins TRBV10-3 to TRBJ2-3; 7 bases match TRBD2. V trimming: 3 bases; J trimming: 4 bases; junction bases outside the gene matches: 7. The CDR3 spans 15 residues. The germline V gene has CDR1 ENHRY and CDR2 SYGVKD. The CDR3 bases are TGTGCCATCAGTGACAGCGGGATAGCGGCAGATACGCAGTATTTT. Translating it yields CAISDSGIAADTQYF.

This clone was observed a few times. The chain has TRBV7-2 and TRBJ1-4, with a possible D match to TRBD1 (5 bases). The V gene lost 1 base and the J gene lost 7 bases, with 13 bases spanning the gap. The CDR3 covers 15 residues. Germline values: CDR1 SGHTA, CDR2 FQGNSA. The CDR3 DNA reads TGTGCCAGCAGCTTAGGGTCGGGGGGGGTTGAAAAACTGTTTTTT. Its translation: CASSLGSGGVEKLFF.

The chain links TRBV7-2 to TRBJ2-3; 7 nucleotides line up with TRBD2. The CDR3 covers 15 residues. Germline V gene lookup returns CDR1 SGHTA and CDR2 FQGNSA. Trimming cost V 5 bases and J 1 base; bases outside gene matches: 6. Here the CDR3 DNA reads TGTGCCAGCAGCCGAACTAGCGACCGCACAGATACGCAGTATTTT. Translated, it gives CASSRTSDRTDTQYF.